This passage covers 18 T cell receptor beta chains from one sample sequenced in a study of monozygotic twins with inflammatory bowel disease. From its re-call of the 5' RACE reads, TCRdb lists each CDR3 protein once, without DNA. This table holds some 440,000 distinct CDR3 sequences. What was sequenced was blood. These receptors all come from a human donor with ulcerative colitis or Crohn's disease, or a healthy co-twin of an affected twin (not recorded which).

The chain's CDR3 is CASSLVPNREIYTF. This sequence joins TRBV5-1 and TRBJ1-2; TCRdb's D gene call, TRBD1, goes unchecked for lack of DNA. The CDR3 is 14 amino acids. The V gene's germline CDR1 is SGHRS and CDR2 YFSETQ.

This sequence joins TRBV7-2 and TRBJ2-2; TCRdb reports TRBD1, a call that lacks DNA to check it against. The CDR3 is 15 residues long. Germline V gene lookup returns CDR1 SGHTA and CDR2 FQGNSA. CDR3 loop: CASSPRGPGAGELFF.

The gene calls are TRBV18 and TRBJ1-3; TCRdb selects TRBD1, and the lack of DNA leaves this call unchecked. The CDR3 loop spans 14 amino acids. Germline loops: CDR1 KGHSH, CDR2 LQKENI. CDR3 in amino acids: CASSQTGAGNTIYF.

The gene calls are TRBV20-1 and TRBJ2-7; TCRdb's D call, TRBD1, is unchecked because there is no DNA. The CDR3 sequence is 15 residues long. In germline, CDR1 is DFQATT, CDR2 SNEGSKA (reference sequence). CDR3 residues: CSARAPGTATYEQYF.

The chain has TRBV5-6 and TRBJ2-1; absent DNA, TCRdb's TRBD1 call cannot be checked. Germline CDR1 SGHDT, CDR2 YYEEEE. CDR3 length: 14 amino acids. CDR3 sequence: CASSNRAWDNEQFF.

This chain connects TRBV9 to TRBJ2-1. The germline CDR1 and CDR2 sequences are SGDLS and YYNGEE. The CDR3 is made up of 15 amino acids. This CDR3 reads CASSVQVGSYNEQFF.

This chain connects TRBV30 to TRBJ2-5; no DNA is available, so the TRBD2 call from TCRdb remains unchecked. The CDR3 runs to 15 residues. The V gene's germline CDR1 is GTSNPN and CDR2 SVGIG (reference sequence). The CDR3 reads CAWTKLAGGRETQYF.

The V gene is TRBV3-1, the J gene TRBJ1-2; checking the TCRdb D call of TRBD1 is not possible without DNA. The germline V gene has CDR1 LGHDT and CDR2 YNNKEL (reference sequence). The CDR3 sequence is 16 residues long. CDR3 loop: CASSFGRDRSFYGYTF.

The chain has TRBV6-5 and TRBJ2-3; TCRdb reports TRBD2, a call that lacks DNA to check it against. The CDR3 covers 15 residues. In germline, CDR1 is MNHEY, CDR2 SVGAGI. The CDR3 is CASSWVSGSADTQYF.

The chain is built from TRBV7-2 and TRBJ2-1; the TRBD1 assignment by TCRdb is unverifiable without DNA. Germline V gives CDR1 SGHTA, CDR2 FQGNSA. This CDR3 is built from 12 residues. The CDR3: CASSFTGYEQFF.

The chain uses TRBV4-1 and TRBJ1-6; no DNA is available, so the TRBD1 call from TCRdb remains unchecked. This CDR3 contains 13 residues. Germline-derived CDR1 and CDR2 are MGHRA and YSYEKL. The CDR3 region is CASSSGQYSPLHF.

This sequence joins TRBV2 and TRBJ2-2; TCRdb calls TRBD1, which cannot be checked without DNA. CDR1 SNHLY and CDR2 FYNNEI come from the germline V gene. The CDR3 runs 14 residues. CDR3 in amino acids: CASSVTRGTGELFF.

The rearrangement joins TRBV27 to TRBJ2-1; absent DNA, TCRdb's TRBD2 call cannot be checked. This CDR3 is 15 amino acids long. Per germline, CDR1 MNHEY and CDR2 SMNVEV (reference sequence). The CDR3 protein is CASSPNTGSRNEQFF.

The chain recombines TRBV28 with TRBJ2-2. The V gene's germline CDR1 is MDHEN and CDR2 SYDVKM. CDR3 size: 13 residues. CDR3 amino acids: CASSVTYTGELFF.

The chain links TRBV7-3 to TRBJ2-1; TCRdb designates TRBD2, a call that cannot be tested without DNA. Germline V gives CDR1 SGHTA, CDR2 FQGTGA. The CDR3 contains 17 residues. The CDR3 sequence: CASSLAATSGMYNEQFF.

The J gene is TRBJ2-3, the V gene TRBV7-2; TCRdb's D gene call, TRBD1, goes unchecked for lack of DNA. CDR3 size: 15 residues. The germline V gene encodes CDR1 SGHTA and CDR2 FQGNSA. CDR3 amino acids: CASSFRDTDTDTQYF.

The V call is TRBV30, the J call TRBJ1-1. This CDR3 spans 14 amino acids. The germline CDR1 and CDR2 sequences are GTSNPN and SVGIG (reference sequence). CDR3 sequence reads: CAWRRPNADTEAFF.

CDR3 amino acids: CSVVGGGNNEQFF. V and J are TRBV29-1 and TRBJ2-1; checking the TCRdb D call of TRBD2 is not possible without DNA. CDR1 and CDR2 from the germline V gene are SQVTM and ANQGSEA. The CDR3 is 13 amino acids.